The clone carrying this TCR beta chain occurred many times. Its antigen is unknown. Per germline, CDR1 SGHAT and CDR2 FQNNGV. Trimming cost V 0 bases and J 4 bases; bases outside gene matches: 8. CDR3 length: 16 residues. TCRdb independently ran MiXCR on the reads; one entry per CDR3 protein. Of about 310,000 distinct CDR3 sequences in the sample, 25% were seen once. The data were taken from a study of T cell repertoires in cytomegalovirus infection. Study summary: An indication of both CMV infection and matching HLA type came from public TCR beta signatures. Findings and caveats of the study: HLA-C-restricted TCR beta clonotypes specific for CMV led the ex vivo response.

Sequencing used cultured PBMCs, obtained from culture after CMV antigen stimulation. The chain is built from TRBV11-2 and TRBJ2-7; 8 positions match TRBD2. The sequence came from a human donor in good health (CMV status not recorded). Some clones in this sample may be carry-over from other donors' samples. The CDR3, as DNA: TGTGCCAGCAGCTTAGATATAGGAGCGGGAGTTTACGAGCAGTACGTC. It specifies CASSLDIGAGVYEQYV.